The 20 T cell receptor beta chains below come from one sample, sequenced in a study of regulatory T cells in long-lasting Graves disease. According to the study, TCR beta libraries were built with iRepertoire HTBI primers and CDR3-region Arm-PCR. MiXCR was run by TCRdb on the multiplex PCR reads, yielding one entry per CDR3 protein. The sample lists about 430,000 distinct CDR3 sequences; under 25% were seen once. Time point specified: persistent/refractory GD, antithyroid drugs over 5 years with positive TRAb. RNA extracted from PBMCs served as the sequencing template. The specimen was peripheral blood mononuclear cells (PBMCs), collected when the disease was refractory, from a patient treated with antithyroid drugs. Receptors originate from a female donor with Graves disease.

The chain is built from TRBV7-2 and TRBJ2-5, with 8 bases that match TRBD1. The V gene end was trimmed by 5 bases and the J gene end by 4 bases; junction bases not matched to a gene: 6. CDR1 and CDR2 from the germline V gene are SGHTA and FQGNSA. This CDR3 region has 14 residues. CDR3 nucleotides: TGTGCCAGCAGCGTTTCAGGGGGCCCAGAGACCCAGTACTTC. It codes for CASSVSGGPETQYF.

The genes are TRBV18 and TRBJ2-7, with 15 bases fitting TRBD2. CDR1 and CDR2 (germline): KGHSH, LQKENI. This CDR3 is 16 amino acids long. J gave up 4 bases and V 3 bases, and 4 bases lay outside the gene matches. The CDR3 here is CASSPSGTSGRYEQYF. Written as DNA, the CDR3 is TGTGCCAGCTCACCTTCCGGGACTAGCGGGAGGTACGAGCAGTACTTC.

This clonotype was observed many times. V usage is TRBV12-3 or TRBV12-4 and J usage is TRBJ2-5; D may be TRBD1 (5 bases). V lost 7 bases and J 4 bases, leaving 16 bases between the germline ends. This CDR3 spans 14 amino acids. The CDR3 reads CASTLRQGRETQYF. The DNA of the CDR3 is TGTGCCAGCACCTTGAGGCAGGGTAGAGAGACCCAGTACTTC.

The chain links TRBV20-1 to TRBJ1-1; D not certain. Deletions cut 0 bases from V and 0 bases from J, with 17 bases between. Germline V gene data show CDR1 as DFQATT and CDR2 as SNEGSKA (reference sequence). CDR3 length equals 17 residues. CDR3 bases: TGCAGTGCTAGAGATCGGCCCAGTAGGAAAATGAACACTGAAGCTTTCTTT. Amino acid sequence: CSARDRPSRKMNTEAFF.

CDR3 residues: CASREQPGQGYDEQYF. CDR3 coding DNA: TGTGCCAGCAGAGAGCAACCGGGACAGGGATACGACGAGCAGTACTTC. The V call is TRBV6-1, the J call TRBJ2-7, with 9 positions matching TRBD1. This CDR3 has 16 residues. Per germline, CDR1 MNHNS and CDR2 SASEGT. Trimming cost V 6 bases and J 5 bases; bases outside gene matches: 14.

This clonotype was recorded many times. V gene TRBV28 combines with J gene TRBJ1-1, with 9 positions matching TRBD1. V dropped 3 bases and J dropped 5; count of bases not matched to a gene: 10. CDR3 length equals 16 residues. Germline V gene data show CDR1 as MDHEN and CDR2 as SYDVKM. CDR3 sequence: CASSFSDPGQGTEAFF. Here the CDR3 DNA reads TGTGCCAGCAGTTTTAGCGACCCTGGACAGGGGACTGAAGCTTTCTTT. Full variable domain (remainder filled in from reference TRBV28 and TRBJ1-1): DVKVTQSSRYLVKRTGEKVFLECVQDMDHENMFWYRQDPGLGLRLIYFSYDVKMKEKGDIPEGYSVSREKKERFSLILESASTNQTSMYLCASSFSDPGQGTEAFFGQGTRLTVV.

The chain uses TRBV18 and TRBJ2-4, with D possibly being TRBD1 or TRBD2 (6 bases each). In germline, CDR1 is KGHSH, CDR2 LQKENI. This CDR3 region has 14 residues. The V end lost 5 bases, the J end lost 3 bases, and 11 bases lay between the germline ends. Written as DNA, the CDR3 is TGTGCCAGCTCAAACGGAGGGGGCAAAAACATTCAGTACTTC. As protein: CASSNGGGKNIQYF.

This clonotype was seen ten or more times. The chain employs TRBV2 and TRBJ2-7, with 10 bases matching TRBD1. V gave up 4 bases and J gave up 5 bases; unmatched junction bases: 5. The CDR3 is made up of 14 amino acids. Germline assignment: CDR1 SNHLY and CDR2 FYNNEI. The CDR3 is CASSADRGPHEQYF. The CDR3 DNA follows: TGTGCCAGCAGTGCCGACAGGGGGCCCCACGAGCAGTACTTC.

This clonotype came up many times. The chain joins TRBV28 to TRBJ1-5, with no clear D. Looked up from germline, CDR1 is MDHEN and CDR2 is SYDVKM. This CDR3 comprises 16 residues. V lost 6 bases and J 0 bases, leaving 15 bases between the germline ends. This CDR3 is CASSLSGSYSNQPQHF. The CDR3 DNA is TGTGCCAGCAGCCTATCCGGGAGTTATAGCAATCAGCCCCAGCATTTT.

The CDR3 sequence is CASSRKANSEKLFF. CDR3 bases: TGTGCCAGCAGCAGAAAGGCCAACAGCGAAAAACTGTTTTTT. The genes are TRBV11-1 and TRBJ1-4; no reliable D call. Trimming stripped 5 bases from V and 8 bases from J, with 15 bases between. In germline, CDR1 is SGHAT, CDR2 FQDESV (reference sequence). This CDR3 is built from 14 residues.

This clonotype appeared many times. V usage is TRBV28 and J usage is TRBJ1-4; D might be TRBD1 (6 bases). Trimming pared 3 bases from V and 0 bases from J, leaving 11 bases between. The CDR3 is 16 residues long. In germline, CDR1 is MDHEN, CDR2 SYDVKM. This CDR3 is CASSFQGYATNEKLFF. CDR3 nucleotide sequence: TGTGCCAGCAGTTTCCAGGGGTATGCAACTAATGAAAAACTGTTTTTT.

This clonotype was counted at least ten times. V is TRBV27 and J is TRBJ2-7; the match to TRBD1 covers 8 bases. Germline lookup yields CDR1 MNHEY and CDR2 SMNVEV (reference sequence). This CDR3 is built from 15 residues. J was trimmed by 3 bases and V by 2 bases; bases with no gene match: 6. The CDR3 nucleotides read TGTGCCAGCAGTTTACGGACAGGGAACTACTACGAGCAGTACTTC. This translates into CASSLRTGNYYEQYF.

This chain connects TRBV3-1 to TRBJ2-7, with 7 nucleotides matching TRBD2. Germline CDR1 LGHDT, CDR2 YNNKEL (reference sequence). This CDR3 is 16 amino acids long. Trimming at V came to 3 bases and at J to 0 bases, leaving 8 bases not matched to a gene. The DNA for the CDR3 is TGTGCCAGCAGCCATGGTGGCGGGAGAAGCTCCTACGAGCAGTACTTC. Amino acid sequence: CASSHGGGRSSYEQYF.

This chain connects TRBV5-4 to TRBJ2-5, with D tentatively TRBD1 (5 bases). Trimming took off 0 bases at V and 10 bases at J, with 16 bases between the two ends. CDR1 is SGHNT and CDR2 is YYREEE in the germline V gene (reference sequence). The CDR3 loop spans 14 amino acids. The CDR3 here is CASSLALDSPFQYF. The CDR3 nucleotides are TGTGCCAGCAGCTTGGCGCTCGACAGCCCATTCCAGTACTTC.

The chain employs TRBV5-1 and TRBJ1-1, with D possibly TRBD1 on 5 matching bases. V lost 1 base to trimming and J lost 4 bases, with 17 bases between them. Germline lookup yields CDR1 SGHRS and CDR2 YFSETQ. The CDR3 consists of 16 residues. The CDR3 bases are TGCGCCAGCAGCTTGCGGGGGATGGGGGATGGCACTGAAGCTTTCTTT. Protein product: CASSLRGMGDGTEAFF.

The chain joins TRBV19 to TRBJ2-1; 10 positions agree with TRBD2. The CDR3 sequence is 15 residues long. Germline values: CDR1 LNHDA, CDR2 SQIVND (reference sequence). The J segment lost 3 bases and the V segment lost 7 bases, leaving 6 bases of the junction unmatched. Here the CDR3 DNA reads TGTGCCAGTAAAGAGCGGGAGGGGTTCTACAATGAGCAGTTCTTC. Protein: CASKEREGFYNEQFF.

In its sample, this clonotype was seen many times. The chain couples TRBV25-1 to TRBJ2-7; 11 bases are shared with TRBD2. V trimming: 5 bases; J trimming: 5 bases; junction bases outside the gene matches: 2. CDR1 is MGHDK and CDR2 is SYGVNS in the germline V gene. The CDR3 totals 13 residues. Written as DNA, the CDR3 is TGTGCCAGCAGTATAGCGGGAGGGAACGAGCAGTACTTC. This sequence encodes CASSIAGGNEQYF.

V is TRBV9 and J is TRBJ1-1; 9 nucleotides agree with TRBD1. The trim removed 6 bases at V and 6 bases at J, leaving 9 bases unmatched. Germline V lookup: CDR1 SGDLS, CDR2 YYNGEE. This CDR3 is 14 amino acids long. CDR3 region: CASTPRTGDSEAFF. The CDR3 nucleotides read TGTGCCAGCACCCCACGGACAGGGGACTCTGAAGCTTTCTTT.

The chain employs TRBV5-1 and TRBJ2-7; TRBD1 aligns across 7 bases. This CDR3 has 17 amino acids. Trimming at V came to 4 bases and at J to 6 bases, leaving 19 bases not matched to a gene. The germline V gene encodes CDR1 SGHRS and CDR2 YFSETQ. CDR3 in DNA: TGCGCCAGCAGCGCGACAGGGTCCCTGCCGGGCCTTCTCGAGCAGTACTTC. Its translation: CASSATGSLPGLLEQYF.

Of note for this clonotype: A much more abundant neighbour one base away suggests this may be a read error. This chain links TRBV20-1 with TRBJ2-3; D tentatively reads TRBD1 or TRBD2 (5 bases each). Looked up from germline, CDR1 is DFQATT and CDR2 is SNEGSKA (reference sequence). This CDR3 contains 13 residues. The CDR3, as DNA: TGCAGTCTTCCGGAACGGGGCACAGATACGCGGTATTTT. This codes for CSLPERGTDTRYF.